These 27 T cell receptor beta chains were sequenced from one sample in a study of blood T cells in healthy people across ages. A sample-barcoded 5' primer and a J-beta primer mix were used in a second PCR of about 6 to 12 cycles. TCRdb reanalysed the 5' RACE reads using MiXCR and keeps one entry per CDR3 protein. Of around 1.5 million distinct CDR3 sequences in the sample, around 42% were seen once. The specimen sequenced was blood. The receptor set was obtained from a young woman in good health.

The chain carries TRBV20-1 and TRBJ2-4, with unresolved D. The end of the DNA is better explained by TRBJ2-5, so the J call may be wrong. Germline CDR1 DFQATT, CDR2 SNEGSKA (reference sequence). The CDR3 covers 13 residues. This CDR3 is CSAVGPHGETQYF. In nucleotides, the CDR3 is TGCAGTGCTGTCGGGCCTCACGGGGAGACCCAGTACTTC.

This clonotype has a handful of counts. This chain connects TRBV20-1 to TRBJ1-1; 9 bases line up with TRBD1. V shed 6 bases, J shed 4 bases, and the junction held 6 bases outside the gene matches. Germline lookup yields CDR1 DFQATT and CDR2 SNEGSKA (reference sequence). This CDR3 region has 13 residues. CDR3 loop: CSAQGQGSTEAFF. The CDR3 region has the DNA TGCAGTGCCCAAGGACAGGGGAGCACTGAAGCTTTCTTT.

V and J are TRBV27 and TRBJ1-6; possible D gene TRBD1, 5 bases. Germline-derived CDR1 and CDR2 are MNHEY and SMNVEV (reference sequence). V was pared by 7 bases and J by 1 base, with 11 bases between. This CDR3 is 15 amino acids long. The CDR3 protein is CASNLQGSYNSPLHF. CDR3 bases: TGTGCCAGCAATTTGCAGGGATCCTATAATTCACCCCTCCACTTT.

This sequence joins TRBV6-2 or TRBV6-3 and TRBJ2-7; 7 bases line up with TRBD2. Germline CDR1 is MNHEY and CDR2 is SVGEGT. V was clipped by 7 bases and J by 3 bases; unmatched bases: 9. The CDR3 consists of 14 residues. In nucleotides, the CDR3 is TGTGCCAGCACCGGTGGGGGGGAAGTCTACGAGCAGTACTTC. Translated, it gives CASTGGGEVYEQYF.

The chain's CDR3 is CASSLPAGTRNQAFF. The CDR3 bases are TGTGCCAGCAGCTTACCAGCCGGGACAAGGAATCAAGCTTTCTTT. V gene TRBV7-2 combines with J gene TRBJ1-1; TRBD1 is a possible D gene (6 bases). Germline V CDR1 and CDR2: SGHTA, FQGNSA. This CDR3 region has 15 residues. V was pared by 2 bases and J by 9 bases, with 19 bases between.

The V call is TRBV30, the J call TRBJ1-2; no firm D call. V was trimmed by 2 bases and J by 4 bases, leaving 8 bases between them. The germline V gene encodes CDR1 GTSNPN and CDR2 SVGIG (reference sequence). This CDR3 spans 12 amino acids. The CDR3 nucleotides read TGTGCCTGGAGTTTGGGGTCCTATGGCTACACCTTC. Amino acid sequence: CAWSLGSYGYTF.

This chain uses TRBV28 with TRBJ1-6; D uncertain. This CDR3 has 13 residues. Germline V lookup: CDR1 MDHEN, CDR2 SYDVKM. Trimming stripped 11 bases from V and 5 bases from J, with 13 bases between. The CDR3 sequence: CASRRPNNSPLHF. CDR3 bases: TGTGCCTCCAGGCGTCCGAATAATTCACCCCTCCACTTT.

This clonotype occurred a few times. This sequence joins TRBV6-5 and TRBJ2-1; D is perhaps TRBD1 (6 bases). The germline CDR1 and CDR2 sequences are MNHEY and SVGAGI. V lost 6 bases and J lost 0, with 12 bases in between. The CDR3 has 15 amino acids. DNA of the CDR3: TGTGCCAGCAGCCGCCCAGGGGCCTCCTACAATGAGCAGTTCTTC. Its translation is CASSRPGASYNEQFF.

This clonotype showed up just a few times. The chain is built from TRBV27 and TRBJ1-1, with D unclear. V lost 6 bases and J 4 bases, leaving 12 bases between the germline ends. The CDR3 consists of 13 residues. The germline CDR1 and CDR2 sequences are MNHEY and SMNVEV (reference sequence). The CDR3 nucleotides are TGTGCCAGCAGCCGACCCGCTGGCACTGAAGCTTTCTTT. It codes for CASSRPAGTEAFF.

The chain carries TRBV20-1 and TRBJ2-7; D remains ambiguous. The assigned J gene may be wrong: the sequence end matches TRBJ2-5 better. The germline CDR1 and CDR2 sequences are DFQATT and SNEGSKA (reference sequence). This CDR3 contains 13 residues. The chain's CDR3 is CSARRLERETQYF. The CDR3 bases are TGCAGTGCTAGAAGGCTGGAAAGAGAGACCCAGTACTTC.

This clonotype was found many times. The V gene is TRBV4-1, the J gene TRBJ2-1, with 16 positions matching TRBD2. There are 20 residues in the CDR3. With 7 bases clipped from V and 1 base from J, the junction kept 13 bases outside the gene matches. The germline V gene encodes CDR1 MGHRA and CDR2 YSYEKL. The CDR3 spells CASTKKFRGLAGGSYNEQFF. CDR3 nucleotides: TGCGCCAGCACTAAAAAGTTCCGGGGACTAGCGGGAGGGTCCTACAATGAGCAGTTCTTC.

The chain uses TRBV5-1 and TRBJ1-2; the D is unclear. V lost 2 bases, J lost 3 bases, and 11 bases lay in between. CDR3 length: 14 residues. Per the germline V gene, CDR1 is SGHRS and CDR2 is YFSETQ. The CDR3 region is CASSFDGIYYGYTF. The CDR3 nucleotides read TGCGCCAGCAGCTTCGACGGGATATACTATGGCTACACCTTC.

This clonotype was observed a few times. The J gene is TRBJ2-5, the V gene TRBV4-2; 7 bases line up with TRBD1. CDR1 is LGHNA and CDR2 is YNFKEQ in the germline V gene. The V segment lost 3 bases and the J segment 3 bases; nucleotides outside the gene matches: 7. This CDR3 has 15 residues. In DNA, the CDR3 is TGTGCCAGCAGCCAGGGGGACAGTGGAAAAGAGACCCAGTACTTC. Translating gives CASSQGDSGKETQYF.

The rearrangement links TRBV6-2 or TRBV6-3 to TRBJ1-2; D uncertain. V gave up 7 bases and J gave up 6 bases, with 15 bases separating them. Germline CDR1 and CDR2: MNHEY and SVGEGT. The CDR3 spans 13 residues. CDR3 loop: CASTFQPVNGYTF. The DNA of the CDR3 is TGTGCCAGCACCTTTCAGCCAGTCAATGGCTACACCTTC.

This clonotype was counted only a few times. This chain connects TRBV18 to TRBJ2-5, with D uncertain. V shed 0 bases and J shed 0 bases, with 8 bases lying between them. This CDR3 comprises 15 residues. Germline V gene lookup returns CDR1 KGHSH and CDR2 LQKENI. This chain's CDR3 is CASSPPVTYQETQYF. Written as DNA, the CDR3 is TGTGCCAGCTCACCACCGGTGACATACCAAGAGACCCAGTACTTC.

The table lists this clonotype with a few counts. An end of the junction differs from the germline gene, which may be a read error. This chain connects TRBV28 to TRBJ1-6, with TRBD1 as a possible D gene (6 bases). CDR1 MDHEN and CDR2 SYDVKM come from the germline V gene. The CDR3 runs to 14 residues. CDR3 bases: TGTGCCAGCATTTTACAGGGTGGCAATTCACCCCTCCACTTT. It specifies CASILQGGNSPLHF.

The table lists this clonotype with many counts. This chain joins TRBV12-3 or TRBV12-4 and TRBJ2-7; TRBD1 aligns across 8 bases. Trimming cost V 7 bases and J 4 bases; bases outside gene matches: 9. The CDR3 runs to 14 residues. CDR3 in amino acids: CASNSGGFRYEQYF. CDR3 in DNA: TGTGCCAGCAACTCAGGGGGCTTTAGGTACGAGCAGTACTTC.

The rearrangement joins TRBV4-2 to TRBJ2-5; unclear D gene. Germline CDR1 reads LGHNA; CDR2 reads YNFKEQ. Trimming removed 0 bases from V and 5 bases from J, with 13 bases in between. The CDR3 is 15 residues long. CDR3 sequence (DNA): TGTGCCAGCAGCCAAGATCCGCAGGCCCCGGAGACCCAGTACTTC. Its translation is CASSQDPQAPETQYF.

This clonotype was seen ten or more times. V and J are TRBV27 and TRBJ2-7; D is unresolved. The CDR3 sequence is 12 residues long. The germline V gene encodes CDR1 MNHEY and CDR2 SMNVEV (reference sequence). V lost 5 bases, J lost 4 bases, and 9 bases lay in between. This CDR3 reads CASSQIGYEQYF. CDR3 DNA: TGTGCCAGCAGTCAGATCGGGTACGAGCAGTACTTC.

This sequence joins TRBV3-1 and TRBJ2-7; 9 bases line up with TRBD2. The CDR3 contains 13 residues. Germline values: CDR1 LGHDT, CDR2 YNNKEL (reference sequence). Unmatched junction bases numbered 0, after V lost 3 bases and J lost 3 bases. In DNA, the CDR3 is TGTGCCAGCAGCCATAGCGGGAGCTACGAGCAGTACTTC. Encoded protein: CASSHSGSYEQYF.

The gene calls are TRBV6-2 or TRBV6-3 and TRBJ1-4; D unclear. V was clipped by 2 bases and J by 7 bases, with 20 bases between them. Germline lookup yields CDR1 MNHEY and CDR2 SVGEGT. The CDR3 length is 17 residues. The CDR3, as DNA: TGTGCCAGCAGTTACGGCGAGACAACCCCCCCGAGTGAAAAACTGTTTTTT. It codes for CASSYGETTPPSEKLFF.

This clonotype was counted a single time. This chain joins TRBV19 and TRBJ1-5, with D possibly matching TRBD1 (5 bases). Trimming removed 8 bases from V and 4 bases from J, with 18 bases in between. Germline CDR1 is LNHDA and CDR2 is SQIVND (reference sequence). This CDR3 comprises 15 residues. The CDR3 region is CASRLVGVSNQPQHF. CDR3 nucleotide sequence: TGTGCCAGTCGACTGGTGGGGGTTTCAAATCAGCCCCAGCATTTT. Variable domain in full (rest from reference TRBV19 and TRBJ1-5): DGGITQSPKYLFRKEGQNVTLSCEQNLNHDAMYWYRQDPGQGLRLIYYSQIVNDFQKGDIAEGYSVSREKKESFPLTVTSAQKNPTAFYLCASRLVGVSNQPQHFGDGTRLSIL.

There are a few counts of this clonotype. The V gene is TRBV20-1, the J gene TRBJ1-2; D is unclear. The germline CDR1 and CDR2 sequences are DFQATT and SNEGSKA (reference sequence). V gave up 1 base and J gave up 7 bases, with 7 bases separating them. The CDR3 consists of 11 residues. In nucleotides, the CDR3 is TGCAGTGCTAGAGTCGGGGTTGGCTACACCTTC. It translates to CSARVGVGYTF.

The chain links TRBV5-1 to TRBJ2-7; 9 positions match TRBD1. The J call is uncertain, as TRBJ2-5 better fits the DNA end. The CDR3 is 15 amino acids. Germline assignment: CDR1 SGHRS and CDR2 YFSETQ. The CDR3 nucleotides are TGCGCCAGCAGCCCCCCGACAGGGGGACGAGAGACCCAGTACTTC. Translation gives CASSPPTGGRETQYF.

In DNA, the CDR3 is TGTGCCAGCAGCTTAGAAACTATCAACAATGAGCAGTTCTTC. Protein sequence: CASSLETINNEQFF. This chain uses TRBV7-2 with TRBJ2-1; D uncertain. CDR1 is SGHTA, CDR2 FQGNSA, per germline. This CDR3 comprises 14 residues. Trimming left V 1 base short and J 5 bases short, with 9 bases between.

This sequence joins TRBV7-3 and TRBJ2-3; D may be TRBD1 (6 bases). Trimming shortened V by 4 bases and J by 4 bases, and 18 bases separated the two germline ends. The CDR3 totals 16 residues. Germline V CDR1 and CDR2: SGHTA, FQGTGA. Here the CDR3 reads CASSYYGQRGADTQYF. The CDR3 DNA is TGTGCCAGCAGCTATTACGGACAGAGAGGAGCAGATACGCAGTATTTT.

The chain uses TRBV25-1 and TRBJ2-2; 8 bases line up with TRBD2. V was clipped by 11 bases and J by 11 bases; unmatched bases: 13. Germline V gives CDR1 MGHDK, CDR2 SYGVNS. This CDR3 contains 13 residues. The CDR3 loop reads CAVTSGGLGELFF. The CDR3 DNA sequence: TGTGCCGTCACTAGCGGAGGACTCGGAGAGCTGTTTTTT.